These 21 T cell receptor beta chains were sequenced from one sample in a study of spatial heterogeneity in lung cancer. The time point denotes: sample taken at primary tumor resection. Whole RNA from tumor, nontumor lung or frozen PBMC was sequenced unsorted. TCRdb processed the 5' RACE reads anew with MiXCR; each CDR3 protein has one entry. In the table there are approximately 44,000 distinct CDR3 sequences, roughly an eighth of which are singletons. Specimen: PBMCs, collected at surgery. The receptors come from a male donor with early-stage non-small cell lung cancer.

About this clonotype itself: This is likely a read error, given that the CDR3 carries no conserved phenylalanine or tryptophan at its end. The V and J genes are TRBV20-1 and TRBJ2-7; D unresolved. Trimming stripped 5 bases from V and 7 bases from J, with 15 bases between. The CDR3 has 12 amino acids. Germline lookup yields CDR1 DFQATT and CDR2 SNEGSKA (reference sequence). The CDR3 DNA is TGCAGTGCTCTCGGCCCGACGCGGGAGCAGTACATC. Protein sequence: CSALGPTREQYI.

This clonotype has ten or more counts. The chain employs TRBV12-3 or TRBV12-4 and TRBJ1-2, with D maybe TRBD1 (6 bases). The CDR3 sequence is 14 residues long. V lost 3 bases, J lost 4 bases, and 12 bases lay in between. CDR3 region: CASSFTGRGYGYTF. The CDR3 coding sequence is TGTGCCAGCAGTTTCACAGGGAGAGGCTATGGCTACACCTTC.

By frequency in the sample, this clonotype is hyperexpanded. V is TRBV24-1 and J is TRBJ2-2, with D perhaps matching TRBD2 (6 bases). Germline V gene data show CDR1 as KGHDR and CDR2 as SFDVKD. The V end was cut by 12 bases, the J end by 1 base, with 11 bases between. The CDR3 covers 13 residues. The CDR3 DNA sequence: TGTGCCGCCCATAGCGGGAACACCGGGGAGCTGTTTTTT. It translates to CAAHSGNTGELFF.

V and J are TRBV28 and TRBJ2-7; weak D call: TRBD2 (6 bases). The CDR3 has 15 amino acids. The V end lost 11 bases, the J end lost 6 bases, and 26 bases lay between the germline ends. Germline V gene sequence: CDR1 MDHEN, CDR2 SYDVKM. Here the CDR3 reads CASHPQGLPSAEQYF. The CDR3 DNA follows: TGTGCCTCTCACCCACAAGGACTACCTTCGGCCGAGCAGTACTTC. Together with reference TRBV28 and TRBJ2-7, the CDR3 gives the full variable domain: DVKVTQSSRYLVKRTGEKVFLECVQDMDHENMFWYRQDPGLGLRLIYFSYDVKMKEKGDIPEGYSVSREKKERFSLILESASTNQTSMYLCASHPQGLPSAEQYFGPGTRLTVT.

This clonotype was picked up many times. The chain has TRBV4-3 and TRBJ2-1, with 9 bases aligning to TRBD2. The CDR3 runs 15 residues. Germline trimming cut 6 bases from V and 6 bases from J; bases unmatched to any gene: 9. Germline V lookup: CDR1 LGHNA, CDR2 YSLEER. In nucleotides, the CDR3 is TGCGCCAGCAGACCATTAGCGGGAGTACGCAATGAGCAGTTCTTC. This translates into CASRPLAGVRNEQFF.

This clonotype occurred many times. This chain joins TRBV7-9 and TRBJ1-1, with a possible D match to TRBD1 (6 bases). The germline CDR1 and CDR2 sequences are SEHNR and FQNEAQ (reference sequence). V lost 6 bases, J lost 9 bases, and 14 bases lay in between. CDR3 length: 12 residues. CDR3 region: CASSFAGAQAFF. The CDR3 DNA follows: TGTGCCAGCAGTTTCGCAGGGGCGCAAGCTTTCTTT. Full variable domain (missing parts from reference TRBV7-9 and TRBJ1-1): DTGVSQNPRHKITKRGQNVTFRCDPISEHNRLYWYRQTLGQGPEFLTYFQNEAQLEKSRLLSDRFSAERPKGSFSTLEIQRTEQGDSAMYLCASSFAGAQAFFGQGTRLTVV.

The sample holds many counts of this clonotype. V is TRBV11-1 and J is TRBJ2-1; TRBD2 is a possible D gene (5 bases). Germline V lookup: CDR1 SGHAT, CDR2 FQDESV (reference sequence). Trimming shortened V by 1 base and J by 10 bases, and 11 bases separated the two germline ends. The CDR3 covers 13 residues. CDR3 in amino acids: CASSLGERSEQFF. CDR3 nucleotide sequence: TGTGCCAGCAGCTTAGGGGAGCGTTCAGAGCAGTTCTTC.

The V and J genes are TRBV28 and TRBJ2-3; 12 bases align to TRBD1. The length of the CDR3 is 16 residues. CDR1 MDHEN and CDR2 SYDVKM come from the germline V gene. V lost 6 bases, J lost 2 bases, and 6 bases stayed unmatched. The CDR3 region is CASRGTGGGYTDTQYF. The CDR3 bases are TGTGCCAGCAGGGGGACAGGGGGCGGCTACACAGATACGCAGTATTTT.

This clonotype was counted only a few times. The CDR3 DNA reads as TGTGCCAGCAGCTTAACCATCTCCGGGGAGCTGTTTTTT. Amino acid sequence: CASSLTISGELFF. V is TRBV7-9 and J is TRBJ2-2; D gene ambiguous. With 2 bases removed from V and 6 bases from J, the gap between germline ends came to 7 bases. Per the germline V gene, CDR1 is SEHNR and CDR2 is FQNEAQ (reference sequence). The CDR3 is 13 residues long.

Ten or more counts support this clonotype. V is TRBV7-3 and J is TRBJ2-1, with unresolved D. This CDR3 has 14 amino acids. Germline V gene sequence: CDR1 SGHTA, CDR2 FQGTGA. Trimming took 3 bases from V and 5 from J, leaving 11 bases between them. CDR3 sequence reads: CASSFERSNNEQFF. CDR3 in DNA: TGTGCCAGCAGCTTCGAAAGGTCGAACAATGAGCAGTTCTTC.

In its sample, this clonotype was seen a few times. V gene TRBV14 combines with J gene TRBJ1-2; D not resolved. Trimming stripped 1 base from V and 1 base from J, with 10 bases between. The germline CDR1 and CDR2 sequences are SGHDN and FVKESK. The length of the CDR3 is 15 residues. The CDR3 DNA reads as TGTGCCAGCAGCCAAGGAGAAGGGATTAACTATGGCTACACCTTC. Translation: CASSQGEGINYGYTF.

This clonotype has a handful of counts. The V call is TRBV11-1, the J call TRBJ2-7; tentatively, D is TRBD2 (6 bases). Trimming pared 1 base from V and 4 bases from J, leaving 20 bases between. CDR3 length equals 17 residues. Germline-derived CDR1 and CDR2 are SGHAT and FQDESV (reference sequence). The CDR3 DNA sequence: TGTGCCAGCAGCTTAGAGGAGGGTCAATACATCGGGTACGAGCAGTACTTC. It is translated as CASSLEEGQYIGYEQYF. The entire variable domain, with the rest obtained from reference TRBV11-1 and TRBJ2-7, is as follows: EAEVAQSPRYKITEKSQAVAFWCDPISGHATLYWYRQILGQGPELLVQFQDESVVDDSQLPKDRFSAERLKGVDSTLKIQPAELGDSAMYLCASSLEEGQYIGYEQYFGPGTRLTVT.

This clonotype was observed a handful of times. V is TRBV9 and J is TRBJ2-2; no definite D call. From germline, CDR1 is SGDLS and CDR2 YYNGEE. The CDR3 is 11 amino acids. V was cut by 2 bases and J by 6 bases, with 2 bases left in between. The chain's CDR3 is CASSVSGELFF. CDR3 DNA: TGTGCCAGCAGCGTTTCCGGGGAGCTGTTTTTT.

This chain connects TRBV29-1 to TRBJ1-6, with D maybe TRBD1 (5 bases). This CDR3 is built from 13 residues. Germline V gene data show CDR1 as SQVTM and CDR2 as ANQGSEA. V lost 4 bases, J lost 14 bases, and 18 bases lay in between. Here the CDR3 reads CSVVRQGEGTLHF. CDR3 bases: TGCAGCGTTGTACGGCAGGGAGAGGGGACCCTCCACTTT.

This clonotype was counted only a few times. This chain joins TRBV5-1 and TRBJ2-3; 7 nucleotides agree with TRBD1. V trimming: 7 bases; J trimming: 3 bases; junction bases outside the gene matches: 14. The CDR3 consists of 16 residues. CDR1 is SGHRS and CDR2 is YFSETQ in the germline V gene. In DNA form, the CDR3 reads TGCGCCAGCTCCTTATCCCGACAGGGCGGTACAGATACGCAGTATTTT. Translated: CASSLSRQGGTDTQYF.

In this sample, this clonotype turned up many times. The chain links TRBV6-2 or TRBV6-3 to TRBJ2-7; D is undetermined. The CDR3 runs 11 residues. Trimming cost V 6 bases and J 9 bases, with 12 bases left between them. The germline gives CDR1 MNHEY, CDR2 SVGEGT. The CDR3 protein is CASSHGRLQYF. Written as DNA, the CDR3 is TGTGCCAGCAGCCACGGGCGGCTGCAGTACTTC.

The gene calls are TRBV6-6 and TRBJ1-4; 8 positions match TRBD1. The CDR3 loop spans 14 amino acids. In germline, CDR1 is MNHNY, CDR2 SVGAGI (reference sequence). J gave up 8 bases and V 4 bases, and 6 bases lay outside the gene matches. CDR3 in amino acids: CASSWTGLEEKLFF. The CDR3 DNA follows: TGTGCCAGCAGTTGGACAGGGTTGGAAGAAAAACTGTTTTTT.

This clonotype appeared many times. The genes are TRBV5-1 and TRBJ1-4; weak D call: TRBD1 (5 bases). This CDR3 has 15 amino acids. V shed 0 bases and J shed 8 bases, with 14 bases lying between them. The germline CDR1 and CDR2 sequences are SGHRS and YFSETQ. CDR3 nucleotides: TGCGCCAGCAGCTTGGCCCGGGGCGCGGGAGAAAAACTGTTTTTT. Translated: CASSLARGAGEKLFF.

This sequence joins TRBV6-2 or TRBV6-3 and TRBJ2-1; weak D call: TRBD1 (5 bases). V was cut by 2 bases and J by 8 bases, with 13 bases left in between. The CDR3 has 14 amino acids. Looked up from germline, CDR1 is MNHEY and CDR2 is SVGEGT. Written as DNA, the CDR3 is TGTGCCAGCAGTTACGGGCAGGGCGGCGATGAGCAGTTCTTC. The encoded protein is CASSYGQGGDEQFF.

This clonotype was recorded many times. V and J are TRBV6-5 and TRBJ1-1, with a weak D call TRBD1 (6 bases). Trimming took off 6 bases at V and 1 base at J, with 12 bases between the two ends. Germline lookup yields CDR1 MNHEY and CDR2 SVGAGI. The CDR3 is made up of 14 amino acids. The CDR3 DNA is TGTGCCAGCAGCCTCGACAGGTCGAACACTGAAGCTTTCTTT. It yields the protein CASSLDRSNTEAFF.

This clonotype appeared many times. This rearrangement joins TRBV27 to TRBJ1-5, with a weak D call TRBD1 (5 bases). CDR3 length: 13 residues. Looked up from germline, CDR1 is MNHEY and CDR2 is SMNVEV (reference sequence). V lost 5 bases to trimming and J lost 3 bases, with 8 bases between them. In nucleotides, the CDR3 is TGTGCCAGCAGTCTGGACATCAATCAGCCCCAGCATTTT. Translation gives CASSLDINQPQHF.